The TCR beta chain under discussion was sequenced for a study of cytotoxic CD8 clonotypes in ibrutinib-treated CLL. General study points: Higher clonality was seen at ibrutinib response and a return toward baseline at progression. The clonality rise at ibrutinib response reflected private clonotype expansion.

Notes on this clone: The antigen is not known.

Clones were read by immunoSEQ multiplex PCR, and TCRdb kept only the in-frame ones, dropping some. The sample includes hundreds of thousands of clones, just under 80% of them seen just once. Germline CDR1 is MDHEN and CDR2 is SYDVKM. CDR3 length equals 15 residues. V was shortened by 6 bases and J by 1 base, with 15 bases between the two germline ends. The V call is TRBV28, the J call TRBJ1-1, with D possibly being TRBD1 (5 bases). The sequencing here drew on PBMCs, taken before ibrutinib treatment. The sequence came from a human donor with chronic lymphocytic leukemia. This chain's CDR3 is CASRNRKIPNTEAFF. The CDR3 nucleotides read TGTGCCAGCAGGAACAGGAAAATTCCGAACACTGAAGCTTTCTTT.